This record concerns one TCR beta chain sequence. The listed genes are named as in mouse. The sequenced fragment ends 1 residue before the CDR3 boundary, so the rest is inferred from the germline J gene. Repertoires were generated with immunoSEQ multiplex PCR, while TCRdb's copy carries only in-frame clones and drops some. Of about 4,000 clones in the sample, 50% are singletons; the top ten hold approximately 6.3%. These data are taken from a study of tissue T cells after allogeneic stem cell transplantation. The CDR3 consists of 15 residues. Per the germline V gene, CDR1 is SNHLY and CDR2 is FYNGKV (reference sequence). Between the trimmed V and J ends, which lost 1 base and 0 bases, there was a span of 4 bases. Time point of the sample: mouse harvest day 7 after allogeneic transplant. Each mouse received 10^7 T-cell-depleted marrow cells plus 10^6 splenic CD5+ T cells by tail vein.

V is TRBV3 and J is TRBJ1-6; D gene uncertain. TRBJ1-6 is an open reading frame, and its role is uncertain. This TCR was recovered from a female BALB/c mouse given C57BL/6 T cells with graft-versus-host disease after an allogeneic hematopoietic cell transplant. Sequenced input: gut tissue. The part of the CDR3 DNA that was read is TGTGCCAGCAGCTTAGGAGATTCCTATAATTCGCCCCTCTAC. This encodes CASSLGDSYNSPLY. The whole CDR3 is CASSLGDSYNSPLYF.